This T cell receptor beta chain was recovered during a study of cytomegalovirus exposure and HLA in healthy donors (TCRdb year 2017). Notes on the research overall: An earlier analysis of about 530 of the donors reported approximately 260 Gb of sequence data and 90 million to 120 million unique TCR beta sequences obtained from about 200 million T cells. Around 320 gigabases of sequencing data and 70 million to 100 million unique TCR sequences were included in an early release covering roughly 600 HLA-typed donors. Of the roughly 400 genotyped donors, around 81% fell in the genetic ancestry cluster associated with self-reported Caucasian donors. The study aimed to test whether cataloging public T cell receptors could reveal signatures of past pathogen exposure. The study used immunosequencing to profile the T cell repertoires of around 600 subjects and linked those repertoires to cytomegalovirus serostatus. In addition to the first cohort of 500 to 850 subjects, a separate validation cohort of 130 or so different subjects was used. To predict cytomegalovirus infection status, the study brought together high-throughput TCR immunosequencing, statistical association of individual TCRs with disease status, and machine learning. A later analysis re-analyzed previously published TCR beta repertoires from about 600 donors and added high-resolution HLA genotyping to study TCR occurrence patterns. Rather than drawing on any new phenotypic data, the later analysis identified candidate immune exposures from TCR beta sequences and the way those sequences occurred across donors. An earlier analysis of some 500 of the donors used high-throughput TCR beta sequencing to judge whether each TCR beta V gene segment behaved as functional or pseudogenic. Donor age, sex, ethnicity and CMV serostatus were compiled together with the repertoire data. A later genetic analysis took genome-wide SNP genotypes for 398 of the 666 donors and used that subset as a discovery cohort. Every discovery cohort repertoire had been produced on one sequencing platform. HLA typing included class I and class II loci at four-digit resolution. The number of donors typed differed by locus, with 629-630 for A, B, C, DRB1 and DQB1, more than 500 for DQA1, over 600 for DPA1, and approximately 470 for DPB1. Roughly five DR-DQ haplotypes were handled as single units for association and clustering because linkage in the cohort was strong. Across 300 to 400 genotyped donors of the cohort, an average of approximately 220,000 unique TCR beta nucleotide sequences per donor were sequenced, and roughly 17% of those sequences were non-productive. On the study overall, not on this receptor specifically: In a later analysis, HLA-associated TCR beta chains showed more clonal expansion and lower generation probabilities than non-associated chains that were equally common. In a later analysis, the rate of TCR association differed among HLA loci, with DRB1 alleles having the most associated TCRs and HLA-C alleles having the fewest. A further reported finding was that TCR beta sequences accurately predicted the HLA-A and HLA-B alleles for most subjects in the first cohort. Correlated functional status among segregating V segments might reflect linkage disequilibrium, but an unknown experimental factor could not be ruled out. The sequencing pipeline was judged likely to have produced a cluster of highly shared sequence variants as a technical artifact. While some public TCRs were present in many individuals, most TCR sequences turned up only very rarely across donors. In an earlier analysis of around 600 of the donors, most TCR beta V segments appeared in productive rearrangements about 90% or about 30% of the time, broadly matching IMGT annotations. A total of some 180 TCR beta chains were listed by the study as associated with cytomegalovirus. The earlier analysis of some 540 of the donors excluded roughly 17 rarely observed V segments, including chromosome 9 orphons, because counts were too low. An association between a missense DCLRE1C variant and V-gene and J-gene trimming of TCR beta chains was found in a later genetic analysis and replicated in an independent cohort. In vitro tests confirmed that three of the cytomegalovirus-associated TCR beta chains recognize cytomegalovirus antigens. When HLA alleles, especially DR and DQ, strongly co-occurred, TCR associations were difficult to assign to individual alleles. In a later genetic analysis, fewer N-insertions in productive TCRs were reported among donors in an Asian-associated ancestry cluster than the roughly 700-donor mean. The 87-base-pair reads could not distinguish some IMGT-functional V segments, including TRBV6-2 and TRBV6-3, so those segments were excluded. The classifier was reported to diagnose cytomegalovirus status with high specificity and sensitivity in both the original and validation cohorts. For the cohort, immune exposure information was limited to CMV serostatus. Most CMV-associated TCR beta chains appeared to be HLA-restricted in a later analysis, and the HLA associations seemed to be driven largely by CMV exposure. This cohort had only TCR beta chains sequenced, and the lack of alpha or paired-chain data limited which features could be detected. Presence/absence analyses assumed roughly uniform sequencing depth across donors, an assumption that may not hold. According to a later analysis, parvovirus B19, influenza, CMV and Epstein-Barr virus appeared linked to several top co-occurrence clusters. At a false discovery rate of 0.05, a later analysis linked 15,000 to 20,000 TCR beta sequences to specific HLA alleles. Because some donors lacked HLA typing at each locus, the association tests relied only on the typed subset. According to the authors, the approach could potentially be generalized to other disease states and immunological phenotypes.

The cohort consisted of hundreds of healthy bone marrow donors. All cohort members were sampled while nominally healthy, although unrecorded immune exposures were likely present. The donor was CMV seronegative and was included in the group of 352 seronegative cohort members. Every donor gave a peripheral blood sample, and the peripheral blood mononuclear cells from that sample were used for TCR beta sequencing. The Qiagen DNeasy Blood Extraction Kit was used to extract genomic DNA from the blood cell samples. Concerning this clone itself: The antigen it recognizes is unknown.

The library was built by means of the immunoSEQ multiplex PCR assay. The multiplex PCR relied on a mix of 60 forward primers for TCR Vbeta segments and 13 reverse primers for TCR Jbeta segments. The CDR3 region of rearranged TCR beta genes was amplified from genomic DNA by a multiplex PCR assay. Amplified TCR beta libraries were sequenced as 87-base-pair reads on the Illumina HiSeq System. Turning to the authors' computational methods: In a later analysis, 80 million or so unique TCR beta chains were counted across the roughly 610 repertoires, and roughly 11 million of these chains were shared by at least two donors. Raw reads were error-corrected and collapsed into unique sequences with a nearest-neighbor algorithm that merged closely related sequences to remove PCR and sequencing errors. CDR3 sequences were aligned to IMGT reference sequences to assign V, D and J gene segments. Each retained sequence needed at least a six-nucleotide match to both a V gene segment and a J gene segment. A rearrangement was called productive if the CDR3 had no stop codons and remained in frame with V and J, and every other rearrangement was called non-productive. Following IMGT convention, CDR3 was defined as the stretch from the second conserved V-encoded cysteine up to the conserved J-encoded phenylalanine. The earlier analysis of about 610 of the donors excluded sequences that lacked an unambiguous match to a single V gene segment. In an earlier analysis of a few hundred of the donors, V segments were called functional above 56.7% productive rearrangements and were called segregating when the between-donor standard deviation exceeded 5%. A statistical classification framework was built to diagnose cytomegalovirus status from the catalog of TCR beta chain sequences. In a later analysis, V and J genes were assigned by comparing TCR nucleotide sequences against IMGT/GENE-DB human TR gene sequences. In a later analysis, CDR3 sequences and most-parsimonious VDJ recombination scenarios were assigned using the TCRdist pipeline. A later analysis defined each TCR beta chain by its CDR3 amino acid sequence plus V-gene family, and excluded reads lacking a unique V-gene family. As a way to deal with suspected cross-contamination and a sequencing artifact, a later analysis dropped approximately 570 nucleotide sequences that were highly shared and had low generation probability. A later analysis calculated a clonal expansion index for each public chain from normalized within-repertoire ranks of inferred template counts. In a later analysis, generation probabilities were computed using a VDJ recombination model fitted to out-of-frame rearrangements, and the results were checked against IGoR. In a later analysis, hypergeometric tests were used to score TCR-TCR, TCR-HLA and TCR-CMV co-occurrence, with a repertoire-size bias correction applied to TCR pairs. A later analysis estimated false discovery rates by permuting HLA or CMV assignments 20 times. In a later analysis, co-occurring TCRs were grouped using DBSCAN, and TCRdist sequence similarity was added for clustering within HLA-allele-positive subsets. For co-occurrence clustering, repertoires with fewer than 30,000 or more than 120,000 public chains were excluded, along with about five repertoires with anomalous nucleotide sharing. TCRdb mirrors the immuneACCESS table, restricted to in-frame sequences. Some clones are absent from its copies; in checked studies, under half trace to an unresolved V gene, and the reason for the others is unknown. V and J calls plus clone size are reproduced from that table; the DNA served to infer D and trimming. The data table for this sample lists more than 95,000 clones. Clones ranked in the top ten supply roughly 0.94% of the sample.

From the germline V gene, CDR1 is SGHRS and CDR2 is YFSETQ. V is cut by 0 bases and J by 1 base, and the space between the germline ends is 13 bases. The CDR3, from cysteine to phenylalanine, totals 16 residues. Just the 48-base CDR3 DNA is kept, in frame starting at base 1. The chain joins TRBV5-1 to TRBJ2-5; the best D guess is TRBD1, with 5 bases matching. Input material: PBMCs. This receptor was taken from a man between 18 and 35 years old in good health and CMV-seronegative. The sequenced DNA is TGCGCCAGCAGCTTGGGGTCAGGGCTCGGCCAAGAGACCCAGTACTTC. It encodes CASSLGSGLGQETQYF.